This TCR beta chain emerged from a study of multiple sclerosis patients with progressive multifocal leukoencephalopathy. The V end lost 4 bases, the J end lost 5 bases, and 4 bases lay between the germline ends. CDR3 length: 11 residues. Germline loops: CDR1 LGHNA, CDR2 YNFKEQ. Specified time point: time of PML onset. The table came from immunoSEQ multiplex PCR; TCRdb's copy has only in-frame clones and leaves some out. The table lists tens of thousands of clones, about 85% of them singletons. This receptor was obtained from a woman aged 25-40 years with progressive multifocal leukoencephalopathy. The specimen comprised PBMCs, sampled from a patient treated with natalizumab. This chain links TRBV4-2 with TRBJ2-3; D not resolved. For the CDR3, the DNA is TGTGCCAGCAGCCGACAAGATACGCAGTATTTT. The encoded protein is CASSRQDTQYF.